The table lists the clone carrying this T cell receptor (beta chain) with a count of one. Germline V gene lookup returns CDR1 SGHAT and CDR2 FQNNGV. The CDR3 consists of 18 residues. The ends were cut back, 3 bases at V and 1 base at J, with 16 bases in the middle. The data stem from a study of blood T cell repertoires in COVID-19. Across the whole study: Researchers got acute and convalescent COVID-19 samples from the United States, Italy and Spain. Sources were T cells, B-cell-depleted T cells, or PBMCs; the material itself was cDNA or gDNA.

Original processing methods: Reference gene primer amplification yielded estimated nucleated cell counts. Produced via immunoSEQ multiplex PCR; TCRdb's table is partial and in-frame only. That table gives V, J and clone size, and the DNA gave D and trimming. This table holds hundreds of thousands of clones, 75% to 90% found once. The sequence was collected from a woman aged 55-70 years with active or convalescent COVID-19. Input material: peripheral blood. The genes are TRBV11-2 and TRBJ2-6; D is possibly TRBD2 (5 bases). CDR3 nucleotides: TGTGCCAGCAGCTTTCGCAGAGGAGGTGAATCTGGGGCCAACGTCCTGACTTTC. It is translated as CASSFRRGGESGANVLTF.